This TCR beta chain was captured in a study of shared clonotypes between healthy human individuals. Regarding the study as a whole: With few donors, the genetic and exposure-history diversity represented was limited.

The CDR3 totals 15 residues. Deletions cut 7 bases from V and 8 bases from J, with 21 bases between. Looked up from germline, CDR1 is MNHEY and CDR2 is SVGAGI. The assay was immunoSEQ multiplex PCR, and TCRdb's table has in-frame clones only and misses some. Found here are approximately 1,500,000 clones, roughly 96% of them singletons; the top ten hold roughly 1.2%. As regards this clone: The antigen remains undetermined.

The TCR was taken from a young man in good health. Sequenced material: naive CD4+ T cells sorted from blood. Described subset: CD45RA+ positively selected. The chain recombines TRBV6-5 with TRBJ2-1; possibly TRBD1 for D (6 bases). CDR3 region: CASTRPGQGRHEQFF. CDR3 nucleotides: TGTGCCAGCACCCGTCCGGGGCAGGGGAGACATGAGCAGTTCTTC.